Included here is one TCR beta chain sequence, with context. It lacks a known antigen. Per-nucleotide qualities are absent, and no much larger clonotype sits a single base away. The data were obtained in a study of patients and donors after allogeneic stem cell transplantation (dated by TCRdb to between 2020 and 2021). The receptor library was made with RT-PCR. The reads were generated on a NextSeq 550. TCRdb itself trimmed the public reads at Q25 with fastp, ran MiXCR and retained productive beta chains. Identical CDR3 protein sequences are pooled into one entry, listed with their most common genes and DNA. This sample holds about 150,000 distinct CDR3 sequences; over 30% were observed only once. Of the sample, about 50% is held by the ten largest clones. V is shortened by 3 bases, J by 5 bases, and the region joining them spans 10 bases. From the cysteine through the phenylalanine, the CDR3 covers 13 amino acids. Just the 39-base CDR3 DNA is kept, in frame starting at base 1.

The sequence was collected from a human donor who was either an allogeneic HSCT recipient or a stem cell or donor lymphocyte infusion donor (not recorded which). It is not recorded whose cells these are; they may come from a transplant donor. This chain joins TRBV12-3 or TRBV12-4 to TRBJ1-2; no D gene can be assigned with confidence. The specimen was blood, either unsorted or a sorted T cell fraction (not recorded which). The CDR3 protein sequence reads: CASSLNSGYGYTF. Read as DNA, the sequence is TGTGCCAGCAGTTTGAACTCGGGATATGGCTACACCTTC.